This T cell receptor beta chain is drawn from a study of blood T cell repertoires in COVID-19. Germline V CDR1 and CDR2: SGHAT, FQNNGV. Deletions cut 5 bases from V and 1 base from J, with 14 bases between. CDR3 length: 15 residues. The repertoire was sequenced with immunoSEQ multiplex PCR; TCRdb's copy has only in-frame clones and lacks some. Here the sample spans 150,000 to 200,000 clones, 80% to 90% being singletons. The chain carries TRBV11-2 and TRBJ1-1; D may be TRBD1 (6 bases). The sequenced sample consisted of peripheral blood. The clonotype comes from a young man with active or convalescent COVID-19. CDR3 residues: CASSRQQGQNTEAFF. The CDR3 DNA is TGTGCCAGCAGCCGACAACAGGGACAGAACACTGAAGCTTTCTTT.